What follows describes a single TCR beta chain. There are a few counts of this clone. Its antigen has not been determined. Base quality data are lacking; no much larger clone is found one base away. Libraries were built with the immunoSEQ multiplex PCR assay. Sequencing was run at survey resolution with two replicates of about 200 ng each, for a total of approximately 400 ng of DNA per sample. The hsTCRB kit detected rearranged TCRB sequences in genomic DNA using multiplex PCR primers targeting V and J genes. The CDR3 region was amplified in a first PCR of around 32 cycles using the QIAGEN Multiplex PCR Kit. A second PCR of approximately 8 cycles attached sample barcodes and Illumina adapters to each replicate. A QuantStudio 6 together with the KAPA library quantification kit was used to quantify the pooled libraries. About 15 pM of pooled libraries was sequenced on an Illumina MiSeq using 156-cycle single-end reads plus a 15-cycle index read. For the original study's pipeline: Of 150,000 to 200,000 unique clonotypes, over 1.5% were flagged by VDJdb annotation as previously reported viral-epitope-specific. The immunoSEQ Data Assistant and immunoSEQ Analyzer converted raw reads into normalized, annotated TCRB repertoires. Clonotype analysis used the immunarch R package version 0.6.5 and BioAnalyzer. Every repertoire was downsampled to the clone count of the smallest repertoire before richness was estimated. Clonotypes were sorted into expanded, contracted or novel categories with Fisher's exact tests, where novel meant the clonotype had zero frequency before treatment. GLIPH2 clustered significantly changed CDR3 beta sequences using simulation_depth=1000 and kmer_min_depth=3, excluding CDR3s shorter than five residues. As stored in TCRdb, this immuneACCESS dataset retains in-frame rearrangements with V and J assigned. A fraction of the clones does not appear; measured against another copy, unresolved V genes explain less than half of the discrepancy, and the remainder lacks a known reason. The DNA was the basis for D and trimming; V, J and clone size are from that table. The sample has about 3,500 clones on record, roughly four fifths of them singletons. The ten largest clones add up to roughly 28% of the sample.

These data belong to a study of hypomethylating agent response in myelodysplastic syndrome (dated by TCRdb to the early 2020s). Broadly, across the study: The hypomethylating agent given was azacitidine in about 70% of the 11 patients and decitabine in 3 of 11 patients. Among the myelodysplastic syndrome patients in the cohort, several were male and 2 were female. Patients had a mean age of about 78 +/- 6.2 years, and a diploid cytogenetic profile was the most common. TET2 mutation was identified most frequently, being present in 5 of 11 patients. Four or five patients did not respond, whereas about 6 responded with either complete response or hematologic improvement. Response was defined as complete response or hematologic improvement, and any patient who met neither criterion was considered a non-responder. The full study reports these points: Only ten to twelve patients were analyzed, so the study cohort was small. Novel clonotypes emerged more often in responders, while non-responders showed more contracted clonotypes after treatment. No significant change in richness, rarefaction diversity or clonality was detected after hypomethylating agent treatment, either across all patients or within response groups. Possible recognition of novel MDS antigens by the shared GLIPH2 clusters was not confirmed, and experimental validation of that possible recognition is needed. Because the healthy control donors and the MDS patients were not matched by age, the comparison between MDS and healthy samples could have been affected.

Bulk bone marrow was analyzed without sorting T-cell subsets. Bone marrow from roughly 10 myelodysplastic syndrome patients, collected before and after hypomethylating agent therapy, underwent immunosequencing of the TCR beta CDR3 regions. To track the repertoire longitudinally, every patient provided one baseline bone marrow along with two to three bone marrows taken at different post-treatment timepoints. Whole bone marrow served as the source for genomic DNA extraction, with DNA quality checked using TapeStation, NanoDrop OneC and PicoGreen assays. This clonotype was sampled from a human donor with myelodysplastic syndrome. Sequenced material: bone marrow, taken before or after starting hypomethylating agent treatment for myelodysplastic syndrome (not recorded which).

The nucleotides are TGTGCCAGCAGCGCCGACGGGAGCAATCAGCCCCAGCATTTT. It translates to CASSADGSNQPQHF. The rearrangement joined TRBV9 to TRBJ1-5, with an unclear D gene assignment. Trimming costs V 3 bases and J 1 base, and their ends lie 8 bases apart. The germline V gene gives CDR1 as SGDLS and CDR2 as YYNGEE. Inclusive of the bounding cysteine and phenylalanine, the CDR3 is 14 residues long. Only the CDR3 DNA stays, 42 bases, in frame from base 1.